A selection of T cell receptor beta chains follows, all from one sample in a study of T cell responses to AZD1222 COVID-19 vaccine. Sequencing used immunoSEQ multiplex PCR; TCRdb keeps in-frame clones, though not all of them. Of fewer than 110,000 clones listed, roughly 87% are singletons. The sequencing here drew on peripheral blood, taken on day 0 of AZD1222 vaccination. All receptors derive from an adult in good health. Each CDR3 is given with its conserved first and last residue. Each record gives: D gene, V gene, clone size, J gene, CDR3 protein, CDR3 DNA. A D gene is named only where the DNA matches it firmly. Not all rows give a size; the values are once, few, many and, for expanded clones, a class.

D: TRBD2; V: TRBV24-1; size: .; J: TRBJ2-1; CDR3: CATSDSRLAGIGEQFF; DNA: TGTGCCACCAGTGATTCTCGACTAGCGGGAATAGGCGAGCAGTTCTTC
D: TRBD1; V: TRBV18; size: .; J: TRBJ2-7; CDR3: CASSTSRGRVDQYF; DNA: TGTGCCAGCTCAACATCCAGGGGGCGGGTAGACCAGTACTTC
D: .; V: TRBV2; size: .; J: TRBJ2-7; CDR3: CASTFAGAGEQYF; DNA: TGTGCCAGCACCTTCGCAGGGGCGGGTGAGCAGTACTTC
D: TRBD1; V: TRBV28; size: .; J: TRBJ1-1; CDR3: CASRPAGTGLSEAFF; DNA: TGTGCCAGCAGACCGGCGGGGACAGGGCTGTCTGAAGCTTTCTTT
D: .; V: TRBV13; size: .; J: TRBJ2-7; CDR3: CASSERRTYEQYF; DNA: TGTGCCAGCAGCGAGAGGCGGACCTACGAGCAGTACTTC
D: .; V: TRBV6-5; size: .; J: TRBJ1-2; CDR3: CASSYSTGAYGYTF; DNA: TGTGCCAGCAGTTACTCGACGGGGGCCTATGGCTACACCTTC
D: TRBD1; V: TRBV7-3; size: .; J: TRBJ1-6; CDR3: CASRQVGQGNSPLHF; DNA: TGTGCCAGCAGACAAGTCGGACAGGGGAATTCACCCCTCCACTTT
D: .; V: TRBV5-1; size: .; J: TRBJ2-3; CDR3: CASSGGLLAPDTQYF; DNA: TGCGCCAGCAGCGGGGGACTCCTAGCGCCCGATACGCAGTATTTT
D: .; V: TRBV4-1; size: .; J: TRBJ1-3; CDR3: CASSQDWNSGNTIYF; DNA: TGCGCCAGCAGCCAAGATTGGAACTCTGGAAACACCATATATTTT
D: .; V: TRBV30; size: .; J: TRBJ1-2; CDR3: CAWTDSGGYTF; DNA: TGTGCCTGGACTGACTCGGGTGGCTACACCTTC
D: .; V: TRBV27; size: .; J: TRBJ2-4; CDR3: CASSPITVAKNIQYF; DNA: TGTGCCAGCAGTCCGATAACTGTAGCCAAAAACATTCAGTACTTC
D: TRBD1; V: TRBV19; size: few; J: TRBJ1-1; CDR3: CASSMGRGLTEAFF; DNA: TGTGCCAGTAGTATGGGCAGGGGGCTCACTGAAGCTTTCTTT
D: TRBD1; V: TRBV9; size: .; J: TRBJ1-1; CDR3: CASSAGTGGTEAFF; DNA: TGTGCCAGCAGCGCCGGGACAGGGGGCACTGAAGCTTTCTTT
D: TRBD2; V: TRBV9; size: .; J: TRBJ2-3; CDR3: CASSVGLAGATDTQYF; DNA: TGTGCCAGCAGCGTAGGGCTAGCGGGGGCCACAGATACGCAGTATTTT
D: .; V: TRBV18; size: .; J: TRBJ2-7; CDR3: CASSRSGSKGEQYF; DNA: TGTGCCAGCTCACGGAGCGGGTCCAAGGGGGAGCAGTACTTC
D: TRBD1; V: TRBV10-3; size: .; J: TRBJ2-3; CDR3: CAIKLGQGGSDTQYF; DNA: TGTGCCATCAAATTGGGACAGGGTGGTTCAGATACGCAGTATTTT
D: .; V: TRBV11-2; size: .; J: TRBJ2-5; CDR3: CASSLDGVREETQYF; DNA: TGTGCCAGCAGCTTAGACGGGGTGAGGGAAGAGACCCAGTACTTC
D: .; V: TRBV11-2; size: once; J: TRBJ2-1; CDR3: CASSFQVLPPNEQFF; DNA: TGTGCCAGCAGCTTCCAGGTACTTCCCCCCAATGAGCAGTTCTTC
D: .; V: TRBV6-2/TRBV6-3; size: few; J: TRBJ1-2; CDR3: CASSYSGRALGYTF; DNA: TGTGCCAGCAGTTACAGTGGACGAGCTTTGGGCTACACCTTC
D: .; V: TRBV28; size: .; J: TRBJ2-7; CDR3: CASSLGIRGSYEQYF; DNA: TGTGCCAGCAGTTTAGGAATTCGGGGGTCCTACGAGCAGTACTTC
D: .; V: TRBV5-8; size: .; J: TRBJ1-1; CDR3: CASSLGGPEAFF; DNA: TGTGCCAGCAGCTTGGGTGGACCTGAAGCTTTCTTT
D: .; V: TRBV6-5; size: .; J: TRBJ2-7; CDR3: CASSTTTGTEQYF; DNA: TGTGCCAGCAGTACCACGACAGGAACCGAGCAGTACTTC
D: .; V: TRBV7-9; size: .; J: TRBJ1-2; CDR3: CASSPSEGWGYTF; DNA: TGTGCCAGCAGCCCTTCTGAGGGTTGGGGCTACACCTTC
D: .; V: TRBV5-6; size: .; J: TRBJ1-2; CDR3: CASSLGTAGGYTF; DNA: TGTGCCAGCAGCTTGGGGACAGCGGGGGGCTACACCTTC
D: TRBD1; V: TRBV19; size: large; J: TRBJ2-7; CDR3: CASRTGTGGAEQYF; DNA: TGTGCCAGTAGAACCGGGACAGGGGGCGCCGAGCAGTACTTC
D: .; V: TRBV3-1/TRBV3-2; size: .; J: TRBJ1-5; CDR3: CASSQGGAGNQPQHF; DNA: TGTGCCAGCAGCCAAGGGGGCGCAGGGAATCAGCCCCAGCATTTT
D: .; V: TRBV5-1; size: .; J: TRBJ1-1; CDR3: CASSLAGDTEAFF; DNA: TGCGCCAGCAGCTTGGCGGGGGACACTGAAGCTTTCTTT
D: TRBD2; V: TRBV11-3; size: .; J: TRBJ2-1; CDR3: CASSLVAGANEQFF; DNA: TGTGCCAGCAGCTTAGTAGCGGGAGCCAATGAGCAGTTCTTC
D: TRBD1; V: TRBV6-5; size: .; J: TRBJ1-1; CDR3: CASTLTTGRTEAFF; DNA: TGTGCCAGCACTCTAACGACAGGGCGAACTGAAGCTTTCTTT
D: TRBD2; V: TRBV28; size: .; J: TRBJ2-3; CDR3: CASSFGTSGSDTQYF; DNA: TGTGCCAGCAGTTTTGGGACTAGCGGTTCAGATACGCAGTATTTT
D: .; V: TRBV27; size: .; J: TRBJ2-1; CDR3: CASTRRAQSSYNEQFF; DNA: TGTGCCAGCACCCGACGGGCCCAGAGCTCCTACAATGAGCAGTTCTTC
D: TRBD1; V: TRBV28; size: .; J: TRBJ2-7; CDR3: CASSAGQDSYEQYF; DNA: TGTGCCAGCAGTGCTGGACAGGACTCCTACGAGCAGTACTTC
D: .; V: TRBV7-9; size: .; J: TRBJ1-4; CDR3: CASSLQGNNEKLFF; DNA: TGTGCCAGCAGTTTACAGGGAAATAATGAAAAACTGTTTTTT
D: .; V: TRBV28; size: .; J: TRBJ1-1; CDR3: CASSFGTGRGREF; DNA: TGTGCCAGCAGTTTCGGTACAGGCCGAGGCCGGGAATTC
D: .; V: TRBV5-1; size: .; J: TRBJ2-1; CDR3: CASSLRQGLLNEQFF; DNA: TGCGCCAGCAGCTTGCGACAGGGACTTCTCAATGAGCAGTTCTTC
D: TRBD1; V: TRBV19; size: .; J: TRBJ1-1; CDR3: CASSWTGETEAFF; DNA: TGTGCCAGTAGTTGGACAGGGGAAACTGAAGCTTTCTTT
D: TRBD1; V: TRBV19; size: few; J: TRBJ2-6; CDR3: CASGQAHSGANVLTF; DNA: TGTGCCAGTGGACAGGCGCACTCTGGGGCCAACGTCCTGACTTTC
D: .; V: TRBV6-6; size: .; J: TRBJ2-7; CDR3: CASSYPEGEQYF; DNA: TGTGCCAGCAGTTACCCAGAAGGCGAGCAGTACTTC
D: .; V: TRBV28; size: .; J: TRBJ2-7; CDR3: CASSLTGAPYEQYF; DNA: TGTGCCAGCAGTTTGACCGGGGCCCCCTACGAGCAGTACTTC
D: .; V: TRBV5-1; size: .; J: TRBJ2-5; CDR3: CASSLVGIDQETQYF; DNA: TGCGCCAGCAGCTTGGTCGGAATAGACCAAGAGACCCAGTACTTC
D: .; V: TRBV5-1; size: few; J: TRBJ2-7; CDR3: CASSLDPQFYEQYF; DNA: TGCGCCAGCAGCTTGGATCCGCAATTCTACGAGCAGTACTTC
D: .; V: TRBV12-3/TRBV12-4; size: .; J: TRBJ2-7; CDR3: CASTWGTLDEQYF; DNA: TGTGCCAGCACCTGGGGCACCCTAGACGAGCAGTACTTC
D: .; V: TRBV11-3; size: .; J: TRBJ2-1; CDR3: CASSLEGGDEQFF; DNA: TGTGCCAGCAGCTTAGAAGGAGGCGATGAGCAGTTCTTC
D: TRBD1; V: TRBV12-3/TRBV12-4; size: .; J: TRBJ1-1; CDR3: CASKTGGAEPFF; DNA: TGTGCCAGCAAAACAGGGGGCGCCGAGCCTTTCTTT
D: TRBD2; V: TRBV6-5; size: .; J: TRBJ2-7; CDR3: CASSPPLAGVYEQYF; DNA: TGTGCCAGCAGCCCCCCCCTAGCGGGGGTCTACGAGCAGTACTTC
D: TRBD2; V: TRBV5-8; size: few; J: TRBJ2-2; CDR3: CASGLAGDFFGELFF; DNA: TGTGCCAGCGGCCTGGCGGGAGATTTTTTCGGGGAGCTGTTTTTT
D: .; V: TRBV2; size: .; J: TRBJ1-5; CDR3: CASSEGWDARNQPQHF; DNA: TGTGCCAGCAGTGAAGGATGGGACGCCCGCAATCAGCCCCAGCATTTT
D: TRBD2; V: TRBV4-2; size: .; J: TRBJ2-5; CDR3: CASSQDIRTSGQETQYF; DNA: TGTGCCAGCAGCCAAGATATCCGGACTAGCGGGCAAGAGACCCAGTACTTC
D: TRBD1; V: TRBV10-3; size: .; J: TRBJ1-2; CDR3: CAIRTGSGVYGYTF; DNA: TGTGCCATCAGGACAGGGTCGGGGGTCTATGGCTACACCTTC
D: TRBD1; V: TRBV6-5; size: few; J: TRBJ1-1; CDR3: CASSSTGEGTEAFF; DNA: TGTGCCAGCAGTTCGACAGGGGAGGGCACTGAAGCTTTCTTT
D: .; V: TRBV6-2/TRBV6-3; size: few; J: TRBJ2-3; CDR3: CASSYSRIRGVDTQYF; DNA: TGTGCCAGCAGTTACAGTAGGATCCGGGGCGTTGATACGCAGTATTTT
D: .; V: TRBV19; size: .; J: TRBJ1-4; CDR3: CASSRLGDNEKLFF; DNA: TGTGCCAGTAGTCGGTTAGGTGACAATGAAAAACTGTTTTTT
D: .; V: TRBV2; size: .; J: TRBJ2-7; CDR3: CASSERRDYEQYF; DNA: TGTGCCAGCAGTGAAAGACGCGATTACGAGCAGTACTTC
D: .; V: TRBV27; size: .; J: TRBJ2-5; CDR3: CASSSRRKRRAETQYF; DNA: TGTGCCAGCAGTTCACGACGTAAGCGAAGAGCGGAGACCCAGTACTTC
D: TRBD1; V: TRBV15; size: .; J: TRBJ1-6; CDR3: CATSRTGGAGNSPLHF; DNA: TGTGCCACCAGCAGGACAGGGGGCGCCGGTAATTCACCCCTCCACTTT
D: .; V: TRBV19; size: .; J: TRBJ2-3; CDR3: CASAGTHTDTQYF; DNA: TGTGCCAGTGCCGGGACTCACACAGATACGCAGTATTTT
D: TRBD2; V: TRBV29-1; size: .; J: TRBJ2-1; CDR3: CSLVAGEIYNEQFF; DNA: TGCAGCCTAGTAGCGGGAGAGATCTACAATGAGCAGTTCTTC
D: .; V: TRBV11-2; size: .; J: TRBJ2-3; CDR3: CASSLDLLRTDTQYF; DNA: TGTGCCAGCAGCTTAGACCTTCTGCGCACAGATACGCAGTATTTT
D: .; V: TRBV28; size: .; J: TRBJ2-5; CDR3: CASSFFRAETQYF; DNA: TGTGCCAGCAGTTTCTTCAGGGCAGAGACCCAGTACTTC